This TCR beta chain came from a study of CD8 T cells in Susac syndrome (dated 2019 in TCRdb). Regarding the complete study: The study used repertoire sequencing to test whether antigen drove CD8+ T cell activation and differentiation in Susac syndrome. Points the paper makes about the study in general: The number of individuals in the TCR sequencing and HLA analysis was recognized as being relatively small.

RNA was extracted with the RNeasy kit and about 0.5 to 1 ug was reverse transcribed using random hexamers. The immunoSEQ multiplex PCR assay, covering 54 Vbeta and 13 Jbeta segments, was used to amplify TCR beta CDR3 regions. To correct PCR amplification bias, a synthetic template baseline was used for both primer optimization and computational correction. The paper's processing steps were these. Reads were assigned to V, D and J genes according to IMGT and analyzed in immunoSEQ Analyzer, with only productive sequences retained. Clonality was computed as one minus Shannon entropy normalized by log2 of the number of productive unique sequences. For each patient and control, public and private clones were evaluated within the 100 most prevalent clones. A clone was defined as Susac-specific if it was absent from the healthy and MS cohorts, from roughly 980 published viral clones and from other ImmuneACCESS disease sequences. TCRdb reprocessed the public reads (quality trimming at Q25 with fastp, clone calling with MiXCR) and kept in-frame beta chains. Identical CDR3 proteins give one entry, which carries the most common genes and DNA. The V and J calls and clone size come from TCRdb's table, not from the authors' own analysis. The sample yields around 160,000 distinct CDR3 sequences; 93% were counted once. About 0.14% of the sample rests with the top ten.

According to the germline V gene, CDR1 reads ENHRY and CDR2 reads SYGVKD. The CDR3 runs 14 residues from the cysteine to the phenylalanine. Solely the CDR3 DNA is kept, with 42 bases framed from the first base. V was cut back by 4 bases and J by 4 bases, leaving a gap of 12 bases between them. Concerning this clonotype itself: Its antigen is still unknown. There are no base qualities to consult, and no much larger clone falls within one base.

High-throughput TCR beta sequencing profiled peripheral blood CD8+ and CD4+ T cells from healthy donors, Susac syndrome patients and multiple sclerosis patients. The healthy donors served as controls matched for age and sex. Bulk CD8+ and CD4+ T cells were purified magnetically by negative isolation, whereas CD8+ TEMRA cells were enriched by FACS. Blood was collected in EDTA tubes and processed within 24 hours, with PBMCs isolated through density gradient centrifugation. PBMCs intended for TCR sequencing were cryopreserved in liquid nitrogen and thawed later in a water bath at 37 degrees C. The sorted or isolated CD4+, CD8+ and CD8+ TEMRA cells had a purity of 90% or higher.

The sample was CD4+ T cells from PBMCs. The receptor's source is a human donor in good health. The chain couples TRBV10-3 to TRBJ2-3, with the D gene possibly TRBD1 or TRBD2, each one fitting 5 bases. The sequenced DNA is TGTGCCATCAGTGCCGGGACCTCATCAGATACGCAGTATTTT. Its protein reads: CAISAGTSSDTQYF.